The rows below give T cell receptor beta chains drawn from one sample of a study of identical twins. TCRdb re-analysed the 5' RACE reads in MiXCR, keeping a single row per CDR3 protein. There are hundreds of thousands of distinct CDR3 sequences in the sample; more than 9% occur only once, and around 1.5% lies in the top ten. This sample was also put to use in a study of yellow fever vaccine responses in identical twins.

Input material: PBMCs. These receptor sequences come from a woman aged 18 to 35 in good health. The CDR3 runs from the conserved cysteine through the conserved F or W. Fields, in order: V gene, CDR3 protein.

TRBV12-3/TRBV12-4 CASSSAIWQFF
TRBV11-3 CASSSDRISYEQYF
TRBV4-1 CATTDPGANVLTF
TRBV20-1 CSARIPTSGETQYF
TRBV12-3/TRBV12-4 CASRLTGLGGELFF
TRBV6-1 CASSTLAGTPPYEQYF
TRBV10-1 CASSDFVPVGRGNNEQFF
TRBV2 CASVQGGTHNQPQHF
TRBV25-1 CASRGKGNQPQHF
TRBV14 CASSQEARGGGGSTYNEQFF
TRBV29-1 CSVDRGGTATDTQYF
TRBV18 CASSLGTLSTYEQYF
TRBV20-1 CSARVTGQIATDTQYF
TRBV20-1 CSARSHVITEAFF
TRBV12-5 CASGGQDNEKLFF
TRBV12-3/TRBV12-4 CASSGRVDEQYF
TRBV27 CASSGGAGGPKKGTQYF
TRBV4-1 CASSQDGGSGYNEQFF
TRBV5-1 CASTSGALVGTDTQYF
TRBV10-3 CAISESGQGGKAFF
TRBV6-1 CASSELTGRTEAFF
TRBV9 CASSVDTSQPNTGELFF
TRBV19 CASKRMENTEAFF
TRBV10-3 CAIKLAGTYEQYF
TRBV11-2 CASTRDPKNTGELFF